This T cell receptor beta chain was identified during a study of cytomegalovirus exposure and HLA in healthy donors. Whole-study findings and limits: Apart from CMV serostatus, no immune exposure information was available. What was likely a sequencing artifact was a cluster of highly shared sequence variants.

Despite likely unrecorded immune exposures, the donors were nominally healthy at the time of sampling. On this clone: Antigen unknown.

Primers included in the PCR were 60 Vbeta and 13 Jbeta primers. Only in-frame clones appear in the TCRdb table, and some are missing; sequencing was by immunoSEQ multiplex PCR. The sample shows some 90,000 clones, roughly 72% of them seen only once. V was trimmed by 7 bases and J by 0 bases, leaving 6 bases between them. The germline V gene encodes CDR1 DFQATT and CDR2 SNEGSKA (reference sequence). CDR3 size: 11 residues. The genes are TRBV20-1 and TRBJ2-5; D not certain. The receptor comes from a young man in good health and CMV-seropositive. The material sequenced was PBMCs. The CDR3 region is CSVRDQETQYF. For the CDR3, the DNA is TGCAGTGTACGGGACCAAGAGACCCAGTACTTC.